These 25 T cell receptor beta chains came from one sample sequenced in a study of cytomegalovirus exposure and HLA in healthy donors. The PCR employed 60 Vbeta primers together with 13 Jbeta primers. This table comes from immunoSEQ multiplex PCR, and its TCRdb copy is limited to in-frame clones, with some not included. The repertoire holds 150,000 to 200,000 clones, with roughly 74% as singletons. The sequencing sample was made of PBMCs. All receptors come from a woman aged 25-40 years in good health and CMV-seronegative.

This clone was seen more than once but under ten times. The CDR3 protein is CASSFESGLTSWGKETQYF. In DNA, the CDR3 is TGTGCCAGCAGCTTTGAGTCGGGACTTACTAGCTGGGGCAAGGAGACCCAGTACTTC. The chain joins TRBV11-2 to TRBJ2-5; the D gene is possibly TRBD2 (6 bases). Trimming took 3 bases from V and 5 from J, leaving 28 bases between them. The CDR3 runs to 19 residues. Germline CDR1 and CDR2: SGHAT and FQNNGV.

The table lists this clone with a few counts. The CDR3 loop is CASSQQREPGEQYF. The DNA of the CDR3 is TGTGCCAGTAGTCAACAGCGGGAGCCCGGCGAGCAGTACTTC. The chain links TRBV19 to TRBJ2-7, with TRBD2 matching 8 bases. Germline V gene sequence: CDR1 LNHDA, CDR2 SQIVND (reference sequence). Unmatched junction bases numbered 9, after V lost 5 bases and J lost 6 bases. This CDR3 contains 14 residues.

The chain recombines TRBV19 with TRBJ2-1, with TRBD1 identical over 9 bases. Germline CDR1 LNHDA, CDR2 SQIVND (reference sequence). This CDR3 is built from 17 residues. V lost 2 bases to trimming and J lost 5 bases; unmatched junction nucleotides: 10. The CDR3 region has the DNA TGTGCCAGTAGTATAAAGGGACAGGGTCATCCCCACAATGAGCAGTTCTTC. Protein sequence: CASSIKGQGHPHNEQFF.

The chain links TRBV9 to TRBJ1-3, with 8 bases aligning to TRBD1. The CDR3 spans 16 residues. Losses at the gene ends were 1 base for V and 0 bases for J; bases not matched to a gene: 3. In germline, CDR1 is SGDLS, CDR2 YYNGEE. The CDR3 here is CASSVTGGFSGNTIYF. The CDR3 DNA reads TGTGCCAGCAGCGTAACAGGGGGTTTCTCTGGAAACACCATATATTTT. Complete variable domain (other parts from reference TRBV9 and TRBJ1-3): DSGVTQTPKHLITATGQRVTLRCSPRSGDLSVYWYQQSLDQGLQFLIQYYNGEERAKGNILERFSAQQFPDLHSELNLSSLELGDSALYFCASSVTGGFSGNTIYFGEGSWLTVV.

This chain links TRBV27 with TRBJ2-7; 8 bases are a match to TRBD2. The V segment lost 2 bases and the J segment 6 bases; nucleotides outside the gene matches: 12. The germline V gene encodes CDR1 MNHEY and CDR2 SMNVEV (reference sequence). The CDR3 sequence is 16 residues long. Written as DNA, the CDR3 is TGTGCCAGCAGTTTAATCTCCGGACTAGCTGGTCGCGAGCAGTACTTC. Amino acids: CASSLISGLAGREQYF.

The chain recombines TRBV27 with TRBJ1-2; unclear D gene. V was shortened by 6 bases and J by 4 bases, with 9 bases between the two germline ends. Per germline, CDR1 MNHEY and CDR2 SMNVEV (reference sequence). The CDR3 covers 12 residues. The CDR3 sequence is CASSGVPYGYTF. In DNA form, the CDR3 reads TGTGCCAGCAGCGGAGTCCCCTATGGCTACACCTTC.

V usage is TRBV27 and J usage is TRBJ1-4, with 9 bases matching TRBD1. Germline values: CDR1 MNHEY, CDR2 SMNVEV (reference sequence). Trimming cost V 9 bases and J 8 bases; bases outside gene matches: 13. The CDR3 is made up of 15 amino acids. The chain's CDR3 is CARPSGTGNEEKLFF. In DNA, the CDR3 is TGTGCCAGACCTTCCGGGACAGGGAATGAGGAAAAACTGTTTTTT.

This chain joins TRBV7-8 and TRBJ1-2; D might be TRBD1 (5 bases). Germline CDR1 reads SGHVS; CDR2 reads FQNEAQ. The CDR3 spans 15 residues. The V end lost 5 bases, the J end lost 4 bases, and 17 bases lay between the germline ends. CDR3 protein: CASSIRQSSSYGYTF. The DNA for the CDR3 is TGTGCCAGCAGCATCCGACAGAGTTCTTCCTATGGCTACACCTTC.

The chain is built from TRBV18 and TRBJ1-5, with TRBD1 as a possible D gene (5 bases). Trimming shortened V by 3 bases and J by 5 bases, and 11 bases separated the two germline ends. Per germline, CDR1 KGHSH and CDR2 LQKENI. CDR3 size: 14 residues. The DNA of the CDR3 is TGTGCCAGCTCACCTAGCCAGGGTTATCAGCCCCAGCATTTT. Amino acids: CASSPSQGYQPQHF.

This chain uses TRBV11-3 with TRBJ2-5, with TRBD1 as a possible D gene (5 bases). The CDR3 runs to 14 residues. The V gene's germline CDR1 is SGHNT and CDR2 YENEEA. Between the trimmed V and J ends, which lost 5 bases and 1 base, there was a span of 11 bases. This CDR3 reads CASSTRGGQETQYF. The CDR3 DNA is TGTGCCAGCAGCACAAGGGGCGGCCAAGAGACCCAGTACTTC.

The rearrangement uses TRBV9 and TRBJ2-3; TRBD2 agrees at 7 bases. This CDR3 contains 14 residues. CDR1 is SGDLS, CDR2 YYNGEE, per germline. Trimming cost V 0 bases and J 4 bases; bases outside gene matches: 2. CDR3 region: CASSVGGSADTQYF. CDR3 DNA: TGTGCCAGCAGCGTAGGCGGGAGTGCAGATACGCAGTATTTT.

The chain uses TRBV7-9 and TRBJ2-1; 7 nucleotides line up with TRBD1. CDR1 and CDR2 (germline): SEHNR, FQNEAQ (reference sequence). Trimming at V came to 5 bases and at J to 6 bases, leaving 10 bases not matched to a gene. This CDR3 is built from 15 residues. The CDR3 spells CASSRTGVSGNEQFF. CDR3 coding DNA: TGTGCCAGCAGCCGAACAGGGGTTTCGGGCAATGAGCAGTTCTTC.

CDR3 loop: CASSPSQGRGMNTEAFF. CDR3 DNA: TGTGCCAGCTCACCCTCACAGGGGAGAGGAATGAACACTGAAGCTTTCTTT. This sequence joins TRBV18 and TRBJ1-1, with 7 positions matching TRBD1. The CDR3 has 17 residues. V gave up 3 bases and J gave up 0 bases; unmatched junction bases: 10. Germline lookup yields CDR1 KGHSH and CDR2 LQKENI.

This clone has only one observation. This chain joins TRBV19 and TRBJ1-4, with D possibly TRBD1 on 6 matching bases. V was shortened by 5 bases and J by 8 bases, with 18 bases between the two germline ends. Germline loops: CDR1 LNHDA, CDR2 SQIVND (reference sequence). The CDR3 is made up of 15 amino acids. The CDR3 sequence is CASSPTPTGKEKLFF. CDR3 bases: TGTGCCAGTAGTCCCACTCCTACAGGGAAAGAAAAACTGTTTTTT.

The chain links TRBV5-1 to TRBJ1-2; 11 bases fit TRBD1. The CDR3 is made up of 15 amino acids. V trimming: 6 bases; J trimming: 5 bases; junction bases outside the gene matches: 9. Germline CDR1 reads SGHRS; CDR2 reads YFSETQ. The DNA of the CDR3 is TGCGCCAGCACCGGGTCCGGGACAGGGGGGTATGGCTACACCTTC. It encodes CASTGSGTGGYGYTF.

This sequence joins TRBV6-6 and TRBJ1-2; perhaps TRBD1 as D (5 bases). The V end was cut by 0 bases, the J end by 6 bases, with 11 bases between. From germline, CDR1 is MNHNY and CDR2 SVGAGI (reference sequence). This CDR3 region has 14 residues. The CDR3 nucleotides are TGTGCCAGCAGTTACTCGGGGGGTAAGGATGGCTACACCTTC. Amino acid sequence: CASSYSGGKDGYTF.

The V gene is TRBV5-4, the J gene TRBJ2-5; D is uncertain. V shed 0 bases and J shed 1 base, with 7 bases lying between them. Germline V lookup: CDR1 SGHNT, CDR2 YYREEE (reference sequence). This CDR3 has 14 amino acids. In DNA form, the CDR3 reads TGTGCCAGCAGCTTGGGCCGGAGCCAAGAGACCCAGTACTTC. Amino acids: CASSLGRSQETQYF. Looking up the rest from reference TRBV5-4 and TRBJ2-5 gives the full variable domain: ETGVTQSPTHLIKTRGQQVTLRCSSQSGHNTVSWYQQALGQGPQFIFQYYREEENGRGNFPPRFSGLQFPNYSSELNVNALELDDSALYLCASSLGRSQETQYFGPGTRLLVL.

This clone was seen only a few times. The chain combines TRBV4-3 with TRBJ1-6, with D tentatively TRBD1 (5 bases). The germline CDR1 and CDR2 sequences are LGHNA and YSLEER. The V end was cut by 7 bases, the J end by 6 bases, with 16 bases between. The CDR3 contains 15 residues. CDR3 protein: CASTEKGKPNSPLHF. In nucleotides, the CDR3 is TGCGCCAGCACCGAGAAGGGGAAACCTAATTCACCCCTCCACTTT.

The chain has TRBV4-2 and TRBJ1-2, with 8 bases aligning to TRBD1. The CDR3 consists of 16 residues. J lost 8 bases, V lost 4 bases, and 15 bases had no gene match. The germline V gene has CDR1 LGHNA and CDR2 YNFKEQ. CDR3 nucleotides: TGTGCCAGCAGCCTCGACAGGGGAGCCCGAGTCAGGGGCTACACCTTC. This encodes CASSLDRGARVRGYTF.

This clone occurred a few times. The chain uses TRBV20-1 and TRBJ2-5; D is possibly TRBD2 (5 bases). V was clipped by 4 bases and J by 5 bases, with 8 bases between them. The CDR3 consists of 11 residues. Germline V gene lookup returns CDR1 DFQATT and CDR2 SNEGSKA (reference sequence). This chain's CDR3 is CSATGLETQYF. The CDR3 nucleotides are TGCAGTGCTACGGGGTTGGAGACCCAGTACTTC.

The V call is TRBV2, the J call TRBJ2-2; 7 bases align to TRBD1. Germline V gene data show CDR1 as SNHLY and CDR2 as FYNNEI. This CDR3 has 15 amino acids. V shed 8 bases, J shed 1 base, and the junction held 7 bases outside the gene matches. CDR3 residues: CASSPGQRNTGELFF. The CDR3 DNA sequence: TGTGCCAGCTCACCGGGACAGAGGAACACCGGGGAGCTGTTTTTT.

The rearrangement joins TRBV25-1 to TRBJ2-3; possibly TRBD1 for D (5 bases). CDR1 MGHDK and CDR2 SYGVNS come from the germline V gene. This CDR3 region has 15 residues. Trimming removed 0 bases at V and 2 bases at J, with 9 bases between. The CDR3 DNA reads TGTGCCAGCAGTGAATATCTGGGGCCCACAGATACGCAGTATTTT. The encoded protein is CASSEYLGPTDTQYF.

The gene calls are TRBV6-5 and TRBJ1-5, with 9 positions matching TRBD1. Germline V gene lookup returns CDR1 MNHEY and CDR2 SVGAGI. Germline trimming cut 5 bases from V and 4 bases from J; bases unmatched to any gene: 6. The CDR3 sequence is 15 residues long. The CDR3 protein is CASSQTGTGNQPQHF. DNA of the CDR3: TGTGCCAGCAGTCAAACCGGGACAGGGAATCAGCCCCAGCATTTT.

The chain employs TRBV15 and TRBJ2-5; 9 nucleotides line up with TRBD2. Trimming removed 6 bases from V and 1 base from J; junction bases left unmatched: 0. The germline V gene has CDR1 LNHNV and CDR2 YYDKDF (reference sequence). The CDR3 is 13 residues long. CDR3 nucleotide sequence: TGTGCCACCAGGACTAGCGGCCAAGAGACCCAGTACTTC. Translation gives CATRTSGQETQYF.

CDR3 bases: TGTGCCAGTAGCAAGGATCAAGCGGGGGGGAAGGAGACCCAGTACTTC. Translated: CASSKDQAGGKETQYF. The rearrangement joins TRBV19 to TRBJ2-5; 10 bases are a match to TRBD2. Germline V gene lookup returns CDR1 LNHDA and CDR2 SQIVND (reference sequence). The V and J ends lost 6 bases and 5 bases, in that order; junction bases with no gene match: 12. This CDR3 is built from 16 residues.